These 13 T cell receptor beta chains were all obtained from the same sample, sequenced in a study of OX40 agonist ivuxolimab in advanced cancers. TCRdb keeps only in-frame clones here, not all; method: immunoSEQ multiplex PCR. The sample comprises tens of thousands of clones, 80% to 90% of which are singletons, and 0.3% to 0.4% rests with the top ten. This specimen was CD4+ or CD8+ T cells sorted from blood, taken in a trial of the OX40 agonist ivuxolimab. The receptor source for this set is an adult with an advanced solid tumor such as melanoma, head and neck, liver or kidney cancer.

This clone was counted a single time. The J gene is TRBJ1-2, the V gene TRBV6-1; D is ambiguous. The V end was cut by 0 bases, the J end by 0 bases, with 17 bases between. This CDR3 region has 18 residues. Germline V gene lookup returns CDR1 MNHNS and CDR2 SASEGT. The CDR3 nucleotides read TGTGCCAGCAGTGAAGCGGGAGGTCTGGGATTAACTAACTATGGCTACACCTTC. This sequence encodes CASSEAGGLGLTNYGYTF.

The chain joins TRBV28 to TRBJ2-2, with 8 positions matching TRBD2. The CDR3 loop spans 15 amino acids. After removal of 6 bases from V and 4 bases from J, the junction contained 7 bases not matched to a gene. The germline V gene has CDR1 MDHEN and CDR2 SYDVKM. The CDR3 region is CASSPGGAGTGELFF. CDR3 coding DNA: TGTGCCAGCAGCCCGGGGGGGGCGGGCACCGGGGAGCTGTTTTTT. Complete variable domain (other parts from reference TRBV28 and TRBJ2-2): DVKVTQSSRYLVKRTGEKVFLECVQDMDHENMFWYRQDPGLGLRLIYFSYDVKMKEKGDIPEGYSVSREKKERFSLILESASTNQTSMYLCASSPGGAGTGELFFGEGSRLTVL.

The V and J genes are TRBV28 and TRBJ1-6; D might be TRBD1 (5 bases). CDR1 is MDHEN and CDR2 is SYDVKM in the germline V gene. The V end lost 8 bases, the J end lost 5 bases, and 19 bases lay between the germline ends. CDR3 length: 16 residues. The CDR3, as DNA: TGTGCCAGCCAACGTCAAAAGGCAGGGAATAATTCACCCCTCCACTTT. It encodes CASQRQKAGNNSPLHF.

The CDR3: CAWSTGATEAFF. CDR3 DNA sequence: TGTGCCTGGAGTACAGGGGCAACTGAAGCTTTCTTT. V usage is TRBV30 and J usage is TRBJ1-1; 7 bases map to TRBD1. The CDR3 consists of 12 residues. V gave up 2 bases and J gave up 5 bases; unmatched junction bases: 2. Germline lookup yields CDR1 GTSNPN and CDR2 SVGIG (reference sequence).

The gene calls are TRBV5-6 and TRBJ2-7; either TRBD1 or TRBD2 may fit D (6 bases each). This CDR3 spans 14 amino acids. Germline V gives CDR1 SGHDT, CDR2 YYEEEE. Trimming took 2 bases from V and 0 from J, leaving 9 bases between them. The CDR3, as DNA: TGTGCCAGCAGCTTAGGGGGGCCCTCCTACGAGCAGTACTTC. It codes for CASSLGGPSYEQYF.

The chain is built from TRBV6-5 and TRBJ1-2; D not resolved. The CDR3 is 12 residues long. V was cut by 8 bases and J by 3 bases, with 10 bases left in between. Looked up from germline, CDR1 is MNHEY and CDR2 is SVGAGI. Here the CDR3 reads CASYDRDYGYTF. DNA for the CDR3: TGTGCCAGCTATGACCGGGACTATGGCTACACCTTC.

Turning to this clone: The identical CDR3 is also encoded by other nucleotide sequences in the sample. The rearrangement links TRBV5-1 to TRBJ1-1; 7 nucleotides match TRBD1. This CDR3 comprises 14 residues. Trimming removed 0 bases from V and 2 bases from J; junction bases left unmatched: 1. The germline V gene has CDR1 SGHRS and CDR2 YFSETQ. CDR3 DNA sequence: TGCGCCAGCAGCTTGGGAGGGGGCAACACTGAAGCTTTCTTT. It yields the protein CASSLGGGNTEAFF.

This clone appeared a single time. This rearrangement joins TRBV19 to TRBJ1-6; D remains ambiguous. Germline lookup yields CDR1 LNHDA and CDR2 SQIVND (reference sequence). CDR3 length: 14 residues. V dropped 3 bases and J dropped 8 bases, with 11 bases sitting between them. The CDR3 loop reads CASSIGSNHSPLHF. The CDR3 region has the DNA TGTGCCAGTAGTATCGGTTCAAACCATTCACCCCTCCACTTT.

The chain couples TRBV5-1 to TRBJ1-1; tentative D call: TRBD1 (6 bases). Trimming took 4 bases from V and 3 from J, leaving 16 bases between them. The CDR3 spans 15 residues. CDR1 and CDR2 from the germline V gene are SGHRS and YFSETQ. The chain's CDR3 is CASSQRGGWDTEAFF. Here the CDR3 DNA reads TGCGCCAGCAGCCAGAGGGGGGGCTGGGACACTGAAGCTTTCTTT.

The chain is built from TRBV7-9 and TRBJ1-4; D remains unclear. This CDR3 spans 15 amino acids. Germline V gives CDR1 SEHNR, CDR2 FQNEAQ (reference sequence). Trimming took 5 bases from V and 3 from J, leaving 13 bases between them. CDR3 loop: CASSRETKSNEKLFF. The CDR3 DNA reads TGTGCCAGCAGCCGGGAAACAAAATCTAATGAAAAACTGTTTTTT.

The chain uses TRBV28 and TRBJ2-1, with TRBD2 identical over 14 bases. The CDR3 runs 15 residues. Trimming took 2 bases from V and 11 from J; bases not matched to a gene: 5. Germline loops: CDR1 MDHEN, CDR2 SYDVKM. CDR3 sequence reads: CASSLMGLAGVKQFF. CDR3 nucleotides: TGTGCCAGCAGTTTAATGGGACTAGCGGGAGTAAAGCAGTTCTTC.

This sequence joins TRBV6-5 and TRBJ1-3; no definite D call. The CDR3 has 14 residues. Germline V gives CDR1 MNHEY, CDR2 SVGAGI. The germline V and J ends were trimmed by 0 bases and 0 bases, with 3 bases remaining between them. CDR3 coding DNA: TGTGCCAGCAGTTACTCCAGCTCTGGAAACACCATATATTTT. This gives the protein CASSYSSSGNTIYF.

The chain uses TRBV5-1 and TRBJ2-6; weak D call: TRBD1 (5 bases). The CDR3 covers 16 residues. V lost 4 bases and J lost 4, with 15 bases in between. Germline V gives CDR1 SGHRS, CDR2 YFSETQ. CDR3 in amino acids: CASSVTSGLGANVLTF. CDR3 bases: TGCGCCAGCAGCGTAACTTCAGGGCTAGGGGCCAACGTCCTGACTTTC.